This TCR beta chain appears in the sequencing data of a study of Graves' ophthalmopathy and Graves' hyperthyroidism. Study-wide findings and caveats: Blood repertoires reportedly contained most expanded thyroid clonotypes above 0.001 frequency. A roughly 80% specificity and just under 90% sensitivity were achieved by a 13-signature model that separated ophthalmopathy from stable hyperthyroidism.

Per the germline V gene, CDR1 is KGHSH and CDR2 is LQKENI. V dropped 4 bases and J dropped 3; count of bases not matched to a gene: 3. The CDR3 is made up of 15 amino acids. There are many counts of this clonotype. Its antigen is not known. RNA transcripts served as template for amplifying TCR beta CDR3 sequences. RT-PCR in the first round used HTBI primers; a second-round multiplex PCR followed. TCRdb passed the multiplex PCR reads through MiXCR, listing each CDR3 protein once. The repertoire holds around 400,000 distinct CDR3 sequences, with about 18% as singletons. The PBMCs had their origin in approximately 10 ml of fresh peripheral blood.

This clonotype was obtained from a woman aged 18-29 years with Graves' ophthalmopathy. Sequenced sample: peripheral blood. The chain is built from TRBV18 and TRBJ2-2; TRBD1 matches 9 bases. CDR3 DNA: TGTGCCAGCTCACGCGACAGGGGGTACACCGGGGAGCTGTTTTTT. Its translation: CASSRDRGYTGELFF. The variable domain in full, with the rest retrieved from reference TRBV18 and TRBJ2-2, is NAGVMQNPRHLVRRRGQEARLRCSPMKGHSHVYWYRQLPEEGLKFMVYLQKENIIDESGMPKERFSAEFPKEGPSILRIQQVVRGDSAAYFCASSRDRGYTGELFFGEGSRLTVL.